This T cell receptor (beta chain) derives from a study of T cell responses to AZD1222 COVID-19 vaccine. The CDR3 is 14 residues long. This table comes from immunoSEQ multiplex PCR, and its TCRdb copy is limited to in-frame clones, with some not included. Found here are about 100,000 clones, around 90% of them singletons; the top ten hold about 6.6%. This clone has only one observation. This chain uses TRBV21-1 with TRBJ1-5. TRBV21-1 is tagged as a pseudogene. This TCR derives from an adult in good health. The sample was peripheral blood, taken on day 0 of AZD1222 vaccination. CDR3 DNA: TGTGCCAGCAGCAAATGTGTCTTCAATCAGCCCCAGCATTTT. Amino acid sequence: CASSKCVFNQPQHF.